Shown below are 21 T cell receptor beta chains from a single sample sequenced in a study of blood T cell repertoires in COVID-19. Libraries were prepared by immunoSEQ multiplex PCR; TCRdb keeps only in-frame clonotypes and omits some of them. The sample contains 77,000 or so clones, 85% to 90% of which appear only once. Sequencing input: peripheral blood. These receptors all come from a man at least 80 years old with acute or convalescent COVID-19.

The sample holds one count of this clone. The chain recombines TRBV28 with TRBJ1-2; no firm D call. The CDR3 length is 12 residues. V was trimmed by 7 bases and J by 5 bases, leaving 11 bases between them. The germline gives CDR1 MDHEN, CDR2 SYDVKM. The CDR3 sequence is CASTQARYGYTF. DNA for the CDR3: TGTGCCAGCACCCAGGCGAGATATGGCTACACCTTC.

The chain couples TRBV21-1 to TRBJ1-3; the table's D call, TRBD1, has no DNA check behind it. TRBV21-1 is assigned pseudogene status. This CDR3 is 17 amino acids long. The CDR3 loop is CASSKGPKQVSGNTIYF. The DNA of the CDR3 is TGTGCCAGCAGCAAAGGACCCAAACAGGTCTCTGGAAACACCATATATTTT.

The chain combines TRBV7-8 with TRBJ2-1, with 10 bases identical to TRBD1. The CDR3 has 16 residues. V shed 0 bases, J shed 9 bases, and the junction held 8 bases outside the gene matches. Germline V gene sequence: CDR1 SGHVS, CDR2 FQNEAQ. The CDR3, as DNA: TGTGCCAGCAGCTTAGCGTCGGGACAGGGGACTGGTGAGCAGTTCTTC. This translates into CASSLASGQGTGEQFF.

The chain couples TRBV27 to TRBJ2-3; 9 nucleotides match TRBD1. V trimming: 7 bases; J trimming: 1 base; junction bases outside the gene matches: 6. This CDR3 has 15 residues. CDR1 and CDR2 from the germline V gene are MNHEY and SMNVEV (reference sequence). The CDR3 coding sequence is TGTGCCAGCAAGAACAGGGGGCGACGCACAGATACGCAGTATTTT. Its translation: CASKNRGRRTDTQYF.

The V and J genes are TRBV18 and TRBJ1-5, with unresolved D. Germline CDR1 reads KGHSH; CDR2 reads LQKENI. This CDR3 spans 13 amino acids. Trimming took off 3 bases at V and 3 bases at J, with 6 bases between the two ends. CDR3 protein: CASSPSPNQPQHF. CDR3 sequence (DNA): TGTGCCAGCTCACCCTCCCCCAATCAGCCCCAGCATTTT.

The CDR3 DNA reads TGTGCCAGCAGTTTAGCGGGAGTGGAGACCCAGTACTTC. It specifies CASSLAGVETQYF. The V call is TRBV12-3 or TRBV12-4, the J call TRBJ2-5; a possible D gene is TRBD2 (5 bases). V was cut by 0 bases and J by 5 bases, with 7 bases left in between. The CDR3 is 13 amino acids.

The chain carries TRBV12-3 or TRBV12-4 and TRBJ1-2, with D perhaps matching TRBD1 (5 bases). The CDR3 contains 12 residues. V was pared by 5 bases and J by 5 bases, with 9 bases between. As DNA, the CDR3 is TGTGCCAGCAGTCCCGACAGATATGGCTACACCTTC. Translation gives CASSPDRYGYTF.

The rearrangement links TRBV5-1 to TRBJ2-3, with 10 bases aligning to TRBD2. The CDR3 sequence is 17 residues long. V lost 0 bases, J lost 6 bases, and 10 bases stayed unmatched. CDR1 is SGHRS and CDR2 is YFSETQ in the germline V gene. This CDR3 is CASSLGGSGRISDTQYF. The CDR3 DNA sequence: TGCGCCAGCAGCTTGGGGGGTAGCGGGAGGATATCGGATACGCAGTATTTT.

The CDR3 bases are TGTGCCAGCAGCCAAGCCAACAATGAGCAGTTCTTC. This encodes CASSQANNEQFF. The V and J genes are TRBV6-6 and TRBJ2-1; D gene uncertain. The CDR3 covers 12 residues. CDR1 and CDR2 (germline): MNHNY, SVGAGI (reference sequence). The ends were cut back, 6 bases at V and 5 bases at J, with 8 bases in the middle.

This clone was detected once. This rearrangement joins TRBV29-1 to TRBJ1-1, with unresolved D. The CDR3 extends over 13 amino acids. Trimming cost V 1 base and J 2 bases, with 8 bases left between them. Germline values: CDR1 SQVTM, CDR2 ANQGSEA. Here the CDR3 reads CSVEGLRNTEAFF. The CDR3 DNA sequence: TGCAGCGTTGAAGGTCTCAGAAACACTGAAGCTTTCTTT.

The V and J genes are TRBV5-1 and TRBJ2-5; D is perhaps TRBD2 (6 bases). Germline-derived CDR1 and CDR2 are SGHRS and YFSETQ. CDR3 length: 15 residues. V gave up 0 bases and J gave up 9 bases, with 18 bases separating them. The CDR3 nucleotides are TGCGCCAGCAGCTTGGTAGCGGACCGACAGTCGTCCCAGTACTTC. Encoded protein: CASSLVADRQSSQYF.

This chain joins TRBV5-6 and TRBJ1-2, with 7 bases fitting TRBD1. Germline V gene sequence: CDR1 SGHDT, CDR2 YYEEEE. V trimming: 3 bases; J trimming: 8 bases; junction bases outside the gene matches: 4. The CDR3 extends over 12 amino acids. The CDR3 region is CASSSGQLGYTF. CDR3 DNA: TGTGCCAGCAGCTCGGGACAGCTCGGCTACACCTTC.

The CDR3 nucleotides are TGTGCCAGCAGTTTATCGGGGGGCAATCAGCCCCAGCATTTT. It yields the protein CASSLSGGNQPQHF. The rearrangement joins TRBV28 to TRBJ1-5, with D possibly being TRBD1 (5 bases). The CDR3 has 14 residues. Trimming pared 1 base from V and 2 bases from J, leaving 6 bases between. From germline, CDR1 is MDHEN and CDR2 SYDVKM.

This clone came up a few times. The rearrangement links TRBV30 to TRBJ1-3; D is ambiguous. V was pared by 1 base and J by 3 bases, with 7 bases between. Germline lookup yields CDR1 GTSNPN and CDR2 SVGIG (reference sequence). The CDR3 is 13 residues long. In DNA, the CDR3 is TGTGCCTGGAGTGACCAGTTTGGAAACACCATATATTTT. Its protein product is CAWSDQFGNTIYF.

This chain connects TRBV6-6 to TRBJ2-7; a possible D gene is TRBD1 (5 bases). The V end was cut by 8 bases, the J end by 1 base, with 9 bases between. Germline V gene data show CDR1 as MNHNY and CDR2 as SVGAGI (reference sequence). The length of the CDR3 is 12 residues. CDR3 DNA sequence: TGTGCCAGCGGGGCAGGGTCCTACGAGCAGTACTTC. It translates to CASGAGSYEQYF.

The rearrangement uses TRBV18 and TRBJ1-5, with D perhaps matching TRBD1 (6 bases). V lost 0 bases and J 2 bases, leaving 14 bases between the germline ends. This CDR3 is built from 17 residues. Germline-derived CDR1 and CDR2 are KGHSH and LQKENI. The CDR3 region has the DNA TGTGCCAGCTCACCACCGGTACAGGGAGGGCGCAATCAGCCCCAGCATTTT. Translating it yields CASSPPVQGGRNQPQHF.

This chain connects TRBV19 to TRBJ2-2; TRBD1 is a possible D gene (6 bases). The CDR3 spans 16 residues. Deletions cut 1 base from V and 1 base from J, with 10 bases between. The germline V gene encodes CDR1 LNHDA and CDR2 SQIVND (reference sequence). The CDR3 here is CASSIGKGVNTGELFF. The CDR3 DNA reads TGTGCCAGTAGTATAGGGAAGGGGGTGAACACCGGGGAGCTGTTTTTT. The whole variable domain, filled in from reference TRBV19 and TRBJ2-2, reads DGGITQSPKYLFRKEGQNVTLSCEQNLNHDAMYWYRQDPGQGLRLIYYSQIVNDFQKGDIAEGYSVSREKKESFPLTVTSAQKNPTAFYLCASSIGKGVNTGELFFGEGSRLTVL.

The chain employs TRBV19 and TRBJ2-4; 9 bases align to TRBD2. This CDR3 comprises 18 residues. The germline gives CDR1 LNHDA, CDR2 SQIVND (reference sequence). Losses at the gene ends were 4 bases for V and 2 bases for J; bases not matched to a gene: 12. The DNA for the CDR3 is TGTGCCAGTAGTAGAGACGGTAGCGGGAGTACCCCCAAAAACATTCAGTACTTC. This codes for CASSRDGSGSTPKNIQYF.

The V gene is TRBV4-2, the J gene TRBJ1-2, with D perhaps matching TRBD1 (5 bases). Trimming cost V 1 base and J 7 bases, with 7 bases left between them. CDR1 is LGHNA, CDR2 YNFKEQ, per germline. The CDR3 is 12 residues long. CDR3 sequence: CASSQVQGGYTF. DNA of the CDR3: TGTGCCAGCAGCCAAGTGCAGGGTGGCTACACCTTC.

The chain is built from TRBV19 and TRBJ1-2; 9 positions agree with TRBD1. Germline loops: CDR1 LNHDA, CDR2 SQIVND (reference sequence). The CDR3 consists of 13 residues. V lost 10 bases and J lost 3; bases outside the gene matches: 6. CDR3 DNA sequence: TGTGCCACCGGGACAGGGAGCGACTATGGCTACACCTTC. This encodes CATGTGSDYGYTF.

The rearrangement uses TRBV7-9 and TRBJ2-5; 7 bases agree with TRBD1. Germline values: CDR1 SEHNR, CDR2 FQNEAQ (reference sequence). This CDR3 is 16 amino acids long. V was pared by 6 bases and J by 2 bases, with 12 bases of the junction left unmatched. CDR3 in amino acids: CASSYEQGIWQETQYF. Here the CDR3 DNA reads TGTGCCAGCAGTTACGAACAGGGGATTTGGCAAGAGACCCAGTACTTC.